Sequencing of this T cell receptor (beta chain) was carried out in a study of T cell responses to AZD1222 COVID-19 vaccine. Study summary: It was second doses at about 4 or about 12 weeks that were pooled. Points from the study as a whole: Most donors were white British and more were female, and clonal diversity was possibly underestimated. Recipients of AZD1222 seropositive at baseline numbered only 6 or 7. Vaccination with two AZD1222 doses was followed by a rise in Spike-specific TCR breadth and depth.

Comment on this clone: Its antigen is currently unknown.

Produced via immunoSEQ multiplex PCR; TCRdb's table is partial and in-frame only. The data contain roughly 100,000 clones, approximately 90% of them seen just once; the ten biggest clones take up 1.3%. The CDR3 runs to 13 residues. Germline values: CDR1 SGHDN, CDR2 FVKESK. Trimming removed 8 bases at V and 5 bases at J, with 15 bases between. The origin of this receptor is an adult in good health. V usage is TRBV14 and J usage is TRBJ1-2, with D perhaps TRBD1 (5 bases). The input for sequencing was peripheral blood, taken on day 0 of AZD1222 vaccination. The CDR3: CASGAGQVYGYTF. CDR3 sequence (DNA): TGTGCCAGCGGGGCAGGACAAGTTTATGGCTACACCTTC.